This TCR beta chain was captured by sequencing in a study of post-analysis software for immune sequencing data. Background on the study: As for disease course, relapsing-remitting, secondary progressive and progressive-relapsing multiple sclerosis were all included. Findings and limits, study-wide: Analysis by F measure revealed that same-batch samples clustered strongly together. Patients showed TRBV5-6, TRBV5-1 and TRBV20-1 among five TRBV segments more frequent than in controls. Comparison with controls showed significantly lower normalized Chao1 diversity in multiple sclerosis patients.

CDR1 is DFQATT, CDR2 SNEGSKA, per germline (reference sequence). The CDR3 loop spans 13 amino acids. The V end lost 1 base, the J end lost 13 bases, and 19 bases lay between the germline ends. About this clonotype: Its antigen remains unidentified.

Unique molecular identifiers featured in each of the TCR beta cDNA libraries. Input of roughly 0.85 to 11 million T cells yielded some 500,000 cDNA molecules. A single record per CDR3 protein comes from TCRdb applying MiXCR to the PCR reads. The table records a few hundred thousand distinct CDR3 sequences, under 55% of them present only once. J is TRBJ2-5 and V is TRBV20-1; D perhaps matches TRBD1 (6 bases). Sequenced input: blood. The TCR originated in a girl aged 10 to 17 with multiple sclerosis. The DNA for the CDR3 is TGCAGTGCTAGAGCAGGGGCCGATACTTATGGGTACTTC. Amino acids: CSARAGADTYGYF.